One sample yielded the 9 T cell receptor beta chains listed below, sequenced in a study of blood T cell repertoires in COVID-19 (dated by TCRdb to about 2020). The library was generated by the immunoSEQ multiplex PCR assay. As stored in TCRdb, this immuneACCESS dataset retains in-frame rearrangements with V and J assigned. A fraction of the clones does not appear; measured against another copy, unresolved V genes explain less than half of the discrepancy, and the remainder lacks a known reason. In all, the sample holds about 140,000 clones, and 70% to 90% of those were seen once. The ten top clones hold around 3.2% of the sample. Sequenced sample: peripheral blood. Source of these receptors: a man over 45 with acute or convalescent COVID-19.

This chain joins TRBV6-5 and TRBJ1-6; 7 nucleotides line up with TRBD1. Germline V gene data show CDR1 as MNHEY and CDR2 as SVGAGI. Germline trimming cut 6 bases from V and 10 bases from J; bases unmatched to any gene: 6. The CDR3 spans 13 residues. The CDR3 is CASSYETGSPLHF. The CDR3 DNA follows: TGTGCCAGCAGCTATGAGACAGGGTCACCCCTCCACTTT.

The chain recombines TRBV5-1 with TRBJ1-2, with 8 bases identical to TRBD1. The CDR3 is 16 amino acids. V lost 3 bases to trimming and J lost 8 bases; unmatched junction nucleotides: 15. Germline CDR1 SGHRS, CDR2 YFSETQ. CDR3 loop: CASSSGQGAPLSGYTF. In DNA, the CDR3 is TGCGCCAGCAGCTCCGGACAGGGCGCCCCCCTGTCGGGCTACACCTTC.

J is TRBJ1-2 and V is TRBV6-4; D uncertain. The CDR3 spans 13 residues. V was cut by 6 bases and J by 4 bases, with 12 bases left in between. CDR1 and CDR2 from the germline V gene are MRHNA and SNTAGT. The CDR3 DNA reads TGTGCCAGCAGCCCAACAGTTGGCTATGGCTACACCTTC. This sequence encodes CASSPTVGYGYTF.

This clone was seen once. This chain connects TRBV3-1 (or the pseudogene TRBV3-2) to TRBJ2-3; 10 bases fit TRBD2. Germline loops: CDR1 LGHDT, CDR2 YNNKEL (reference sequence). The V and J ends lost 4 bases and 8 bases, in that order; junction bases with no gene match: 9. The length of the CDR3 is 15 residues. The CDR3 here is CASSPDSGGQGTQYF. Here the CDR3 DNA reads TGTGCCAGCAGCCCCGATAGCGGGGGGCAGGGTACGCAGTATTTT.

CDR3 nucleotides: TGTGCCAGCAGTAACGGGGATCAGCCCCAGCATTTT. This sequence encodes CASSNGDQPQHF. The V gene is TRBV7-9, the J gene TRBJ1-5; D is unresolved. Per the germline V gene, CDR1 is SEHNR and CDR2 is FQNEAQ (reference sequence). V lost 6 bases to trimming and J lost 5 bases, with 8 bases between them. The CDR3 spans 12 residues.

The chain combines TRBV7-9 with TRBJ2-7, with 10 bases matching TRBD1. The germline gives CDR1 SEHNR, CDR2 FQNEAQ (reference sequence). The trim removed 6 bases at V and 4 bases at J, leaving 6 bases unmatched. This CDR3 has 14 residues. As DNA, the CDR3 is TGTGCCAGCAGTTGGGACAGGGGTTTATACGAGCAGTACTTC. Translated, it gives CASSWDRGLYEQYF.

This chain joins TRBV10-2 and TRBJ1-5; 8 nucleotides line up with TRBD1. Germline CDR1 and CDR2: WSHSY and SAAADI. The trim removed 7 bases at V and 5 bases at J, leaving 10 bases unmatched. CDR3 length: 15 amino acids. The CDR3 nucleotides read TGCGCCAGCACTAGGACAGGGAGGGCAGATCAGCCCCAGCATTTT. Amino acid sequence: CASTRTGRADQPQHF.

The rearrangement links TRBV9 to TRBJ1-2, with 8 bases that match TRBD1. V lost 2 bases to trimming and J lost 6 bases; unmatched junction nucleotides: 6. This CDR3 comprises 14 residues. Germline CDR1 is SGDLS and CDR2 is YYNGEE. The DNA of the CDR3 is TGTGCCAGCAGCGTCCCGGGACAGGTTGATGGCTACACCTTC. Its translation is CASSVPGQVDGYTF.

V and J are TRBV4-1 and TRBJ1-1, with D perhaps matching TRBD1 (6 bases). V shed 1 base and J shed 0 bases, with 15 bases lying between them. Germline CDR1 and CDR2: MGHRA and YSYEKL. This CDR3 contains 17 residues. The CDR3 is CASSQGSYRELNTEAFF. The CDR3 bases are TGCGCCAGCAGCCAAGGTTCCTACAGGGAGCTGAACACTGAAGCTTTCTTT.